Below are 25 T cell receptor beta chains sequenced from a single sample in a study of OX40 agonist ivuxolimab in advanced cancers. Sequenced by immunoSEQ multiplex PCR; TCRdb stores in-frame clones only, minus some. The sample includes roughly 73,000 clones, roughly 86% of them seen just once. The material was CD4+ or CD8+ T cells sorted from blood, obtained in a trial of the OX40 agonist ivuxolimab. These receptors originate from an adult with an advanced solid tumor such as melanoma, head and neck, liver or kidney cancer.

The V call is TRBV13, the J call TRBJ2-2; weak D call: TRBD2 (6 bases). In germline, CDR1 is PRHDT, CDR2 FYEKMQ (reference sequence). The CDR3 runs to 14 residues. Trimming cost V 5 bases and J 6 bases, with 13 bases left between them. CDR3: CASSPRRVAGELFF. The DNA of the CDR3 is TGTGCCAGCAGCCCTAGGAGGGTGGCCGGGGAGCTGTTTTTT.

This chain links TRBV15 with TRBJ2-1, with a weak D call TRBD2 (5 bases). CDR1 and CDR2 from the germline V gene are LNHNV and YYDKDF (reference sequence). This CDR3 has 16 residues. Trimming removed 5 bases from V and 2 bases from J, with 16 bases in between. In DNA form, the CDR3 reads TGTGCCACCAGCGGTCCCCTAGCATACCCCTACAATGAGCAGTTCTTC. This sequence encodes CATSGPLAYPYNEQFF.

The V gene is TRBV5-8, the J gene TRBJ1-1; D remains ambiguous. CDR3 size: 14 residues. V shed 0 bases and J shed 4 bases, with 10 bases lying between them. CDR1 and CDR2 from the germline V gene are SGHTS and YDEGEE. The CDR3 nucleotides read TGTGCCAGCAGCTTGGAAGGTTGGGGCACTGAAGCTTTCTTT. Amino acid sequence: CASSLEGWGTEAFF.

By its share, this clone is medium-sized. The CDR3 protein is CASSPDVPYEQYF. DNA for the CDR3: TGCGCCAGCAGCCCCGACGTCCCCTACGAGCAGTACTTC. V usage is TRBV5-1 and J usage is TRBJ2-7; D not resolved. This CDR3 is 13 amino acids long. V lost 4 bases to trimming and J lost 2 bases, with 10 bases between them. CDR1 and CDR2 (germline): SGHRS, YFSETQ.

V gene TRBV19 combines with J gene TRBJ1-1; a weak D match, TRBD1 (5 bases). The CDR3 is 15 residues long. CDR1 is LNHDA, CDR2 SQIVND, per germline (reference sequence). V was clipped by 3 bases and J by 0 bases, with 11 bases between them. DNA of the CDR3: TGTGCCAGTAGTATGGTCGGGGCGCTGAACACTGAAGCTTTCTTT. It encodes CASSMVGALNTEAFF.

V and J are TRBV27 and TRBJ2-1, with 11 bases matching TRBD2. Germline V gene data show CDR1 as MNHEY and CDR2 as SMNVEV (reference sequence). V was pared by 5 bases and J by 10 bases, with 10 bases of the junction left unmatched. CDR3 length: 15 residues. This CDR3 reads CASSPSGGRNSEQFF. CDR3 nucleotide sequence: TGTGCCAGCAGTCCTAGCGGGGGGCGAAATAGCGAGCAGTTCTTC.

V is TRBV10-3 and J is TRBJ2-6, with 8 bases that match TRBD2. The germline CDR1 and CDR2 sequences are ENHRY and SYGVKD. Germline trimming cut 8 bases from V and 1 base from J; bases unmatched to any gene: 7. This CDR3 has 16 residues. CDR3 residues: CAISRTSLSGANVLTF. CDR3 nucleotides: TGTGCCATCTCGAGGACTAGCTTGTCTGGGGCCAACGTCCTGACTTTC.

The chain uses TRBV5-1 and TRBJ2-7; weak D call: TRBD2 (6 bases). The CDR3 covers 14 residues. Trimming cost V 4 bases and J 2 bases, with 13 bases left between them. Per the germline V gene, CDR1 is SGHRS and CDR2 is YFSETQ. CDR3 residues: CASSPGGEPYEQYF. The CDR3, as DNA: TGCGCCAGCAGCCCCGGGGGTGAGCCCTACGAGCAGTACTTC.

This chain joins TRBV6-5 and TRBJ2-2; D is undetermined. Germline CDR1 reads MNHEY; CDR2 reads SVGAGI. The CDR3 sequence is 13 residues long. Trimming took 6 bases from V and 1 from J, leaving 6 bases between them. Written as DNA, the CDR3 is TGTGCCAGCAGGGGAATGAACACCGGGGAGCTGTTTTTT. Residues: CASRGMNTGELFF.

The V and J genes are TRBV5-1 and TRBJ2-2, with 12 bases lining up with TRBD2. The CDR3 length is 16 residues. Germline lookup yields CDR1 SGHRS and CDR2 YFSETQ. Trimming cost V 0 bases and J 7 bases; bases outside gene matches: 4. The CDR3 coding sequence is TGCGCCAGCAGCTTGGAAGGACTAGCGGGACTCGGGGAGCTGTTTTTT. Its translation is CASSLEGLAGLGELFF.

J is TRBJ1-2 and V is TRBV5-1; D uncertain. Germline assignment: CDR1 SGHRS and CDR2 YFSETQ. Trimming removed 2 bases at V and 0 bases at J, with 5 bases between. The length of the CDR3 is 13 residues. The CDR3 DNA sequence: TGCGCCAGCAGCTTCACTGCTAACTATGGCTACACCTTC. This translates into CASSFTANYGYTF.

Notes on this clone: A read error may produce the germline difference seen at one junction end. The chain has TRBV5-1 and TRBJ1-2; D not resolved. CDR1 and CDR2 (germline): SGHRS, YFSETQ. This CDR3 contains 12 residues. The CDR3 sequence is CASSPGAYGYTF. The DNA of the CDR3 is TGTGCCAGCAGCCCCGGAGCCTATGGCTACACCTTC.

This clone appeared once. The chain employs TRBV7-2 and TRBJ1-1; the D is unclear. The germline V gene encodes CDR1 SGHTA and CDR2 FQGNSA. Trimming left V 5 bases short and J 2 bases short, with 18 bases between. The CDR3 spans 16 residues. The CDR3 region is CASSPGWATKNTEAFF. In DNA form, the CDR3 reads TGTGCCAGCAGCCCGGGTTGGGCAACAAAAAACACTGAAGCTTTCTTT.

V and J are TRBV4-1 and TRBJ1-4; no clear D. Trimming left V 0 bases short and J 2 bases short, with 10 bases between. CDR3 size: 16 residues. Looked up from germline, CDR1 is MGHRA and CDR2 is YSYEKL. The CDR3 reads CASSQDNRPTNEKLFF. CDR3 nucleotide sequence: TGCGCCAGCAGCCAAGATAATAGACCGACTAATGAAAAACTGTTTTTT.

This clone was counted once. The chain links TRBV6-5 to TRBJ1-5; D perhaps matches TRBD1 (5 bases). The CDR3 totals 15 residues. V lost 0 bases and J 6 bases, leaving 12 bases between the germline ends. Germline V gene data show CDR1 as MNHEY and CDR2 as SVGAGI. CDR3 in amino acids: CASSYSIGDGQPQHF. The DNA for the CDR3 is TGTGCCAGCAGTTACTCGATAGGGGACGGTCAGCCCCAGCATTTT.

The genes are TRBV7-2 and TRBJ2-3; D remains ambiguous. Germline CDR1 is SGHTA and CDR2 is FQGNSA. This CDR3 contains 14 residues. Trimming stripped 5 bases from V and 3 bases from J, with 12 bases between. CDR3 coding DNA: TGTGCCAGCAGCCCTAATTTGGCGACAGATACGCAGTATTTT. Protein sequence: CASSPNLATDTQYF. The entire variable domain, with the rest obtained from reference TRBV7-2 and TRBJ2-3, is as follows: GAGVSQSPSNKVTEKGKDVELRCDPISGHTALYWYRQSLGQGLEFLIYFQGNSAPDKSGLPSDRFSAERTGGSVSTLTIQRTQQEDSAVYLCASSPNLATDTQYFGPGTRLTVL.

This chain links TRBV2 with TRBJ1-4; D is unresolved. The germline gives CDR1 SNHLY, CDR2 FYNNEI. V was trimmed by 6 bases and J by 17 bases, leaving 19 bases between them. The CDR3 loop spans 12 amino acids. The CDR3 bases are TGTGCCAGCAGCCGACCGGACCTGGTGGAATTTTTT. This gives the protein CASSRPDLVEFF.

This chain links TRBV4-2 with TRBJ2-1; D is uncertain. This CDR3 is 15 amino acids long. From germline, CDR1 is LGHNA and CDR2 YNFKEQ. V lost 1 base and J 7 bases, leaving 14 bases between the germline ends. CDR3 DNA sequence: TGTGCCAGCAGCCAAGCTCTGTTCACCGGAAATGAGCAGTTCTTC. As protein: CASSQALFTGNEQFF.

This rearrangement joins TRBV7-9 to TRBJ1-3; D is unresolved. CDR1 and CDR2 from the germline V gene are SEHNR and FQNEAQ (reference sequence). Trimming cost V 0 bases and J 0 bases, with 6 bases left between them. CDR3 length equals 15 residues. The DNA of the CDR3 is TGTGCCAGCAGCTTAGCCGCAATCTCTGGAAACACCATATATTTT. It is translated as CASSLAAISGNTIYF. The whole variable domain, remainder taken from reference TRBV7-9 and TRBJ1-3, is DTGVSQNPRHKITKRGQNVTFRCDPISEHNRLYWYRQTLGQGPEFLTYFQNEAQLEKSRLLSDRFSAERPKGSFSTLEIQRTEQGDSAMYLCASSLAAISGNTIYFGEGSWLTVV.

This sequence joins TRBV30 and TRBJ1-2; 9 nucleotides match TRBD1. The V gene end was trimmed by 7 bases and the J gene end by 6 bases; junction bases not matched to a gene: 9. In germline, CDR1 is GTSNPN, CDR2 SVGIG (reference sequence). The CDR3 runs 13 residues. The CDR3, as DNA: TGTGCCTCCCCAGACAGGGGGTTTGATGGCTACACCTTC. Protein: CASPDRGFDGYTF. The entire variable domain, with the rest obtained from reference TRBV30 and TRBJ1-2, is as follows: SQTIHQWPATLVQPVGSPLSLECTVEGTSNPNLYWYRQAAGRGLQLLFYSVGIGQISSEVPQNLSASRPQDRQFILSSKKLLLSDSGFYLCASPDRGFDGYTFGSGTRLTVV.

CDR3 coding DNA: TGCAGCGTCACAACAACAGGCAACTACCTTCCCTACGAGCAGTACTTC. Translated: CSVTTTGNYLPYEQYF. The V call is TRBV29-1, the J call TRBJ2-7; D is perhaps TRBD1 (5 bases). V lost 6 bases and J 2 bases, leaving 23 bases between the germline ends. The germline CDR1 and CDR2 sequences are SQVTM and ANQGSEA. This CDR3 comprises 16 residues.

This sequence joins TRBV9 and TRBJ2-3; 7 bases are a match to TRBD2. After removal of 0 bases from V and 4 bases from J, the junction contained 11 bases not matched to a gene. This CDR3 spans 17 amino acids. The germline CDR1 and CDR2 sequences are SGDLS and YYNGEE. CDR3 sequence: CASSVDPIAGDPDTQYF. The CDR3 coding sequence is TGTGCCAGCAGCGTAGATCCTATCGCGGGAGATCCAGATACGCAGTATTTT.

The gene calls are TRBV11-2 and TRBJ2-1, with 7 bases lining up with TRBD2. CDR1 is SGHAT, CDR2 FQNNGV, per germline. The CDR3 consists of 17 residues. The junction had 10 bases not matched to a gene; V was cut back by 5 bases and J by 0 bases. The DNA of the CDR3 is TGTGCCAGCAGCGGCTTACTAGCGACGAGCTCCTACAATGAGCAGTTCTTC. As protein: CASSGLLATSSYNEQFF.

The chain employs TRBV11-1 and TRBJ1-4; 8 nucleotides match TRBD1. From germline, CDR1 is SGHAT and CDR2 FQDESV (reference sequence). The CDR3 totals 15 residues. The junction had 10 bases not matched to a gene; V was cut back by 5 bases and J by 8 bases. CDR3 sequence (DNA): TGTGCCAGCAGCGGATCCGGGACAGGACGGGAAAAACTGTTTTTT. Translated, it gives CASSGSGTGREKLFF.

The chain recombines TRBV18 with TRBJ2-7; TRBD2 aligns across 10 bases. V lost 3 bases, J lost 9 bases, and 20 bases stayed unmatched. The germline CDR1 and CDR2 sequences are KGHSH and LQKENI. This CDR3 is 18 amino acids long. CDR3 sequence: CASSPLGALAGQSGGQYF. CDR3 nucleotides: TGTGCCAGCTCACCGCTCGGAGCACTAGCGGGACAGAGTGGGGGGCAGTACTTC.